This T cell receptor (beta chain) was profiled in a study of blood T cell repertoires in COVID-19. Study overall: Sites in the United States, Italy and Spain provided acute and convalescent COVID-19 samples.

Here immunoSEQ multiplex PCR was the method, and the copy in TCRdb shows in-frame clones only, minus some. The table includes 250,000 to 400,000 clones, about 87% detected once. CDR3 length: 13 amino acids. Germline CDR1 and CDR2: MNHEY and SMNVEV (reference sequence). V shed 9 bases and J shed 3 bases, with 15 bases lying between them. The clonotype was recovered from a woman aged 25-40 years with COVID-19, enrolled during active disease. Sequencing was carried out using peripheral blood. The chain employs TRBV27 and TRBJ2-7; possible D gene TRBD1, 6 bases. The CDR3 loop reads CASSGTPYYEQYF. The CDR3 coding sequence is TGTGCCAGTTCCGGGACACCCTACTACGAGCAGTACTTC.